This T cell receptor beta chain was sequenced in a study of OX40 agonist ivuxolimab in advanced cancers. At the level of the study: Clinicians treated patients with ivuxolimab, an agonistic anti-OX40 (CD134) antibody. Patients were treated with intravenous ivuxolimab, dosed at 0.01 to 10 mg/kg and infused every 2 weeks. Patients were roughly 87% male with ages roughly 20 to 80, mean 60.

Produced via immunoSEQ multiplex PCR; TCRdb's table is partial and in-frame only. Among around 60,000 clones listed, 77% were seen once. The sampling schedule covered blood at baseline, cycle 4 day 1, and cycle 7 day 1. The CDR3 has 14 amino acids. Trimming took 4 bases from V and 6 from J; bases not matched to a gene: 7. CDR1 is ENHRY and CDR2 is SYGVKD in the germline V gene. Sample: CD4+ or CD8+ T cells sorted from blood, taken in a trial of the OX40 agonist ivuxolimab. The sequence was obtained from an adult with an advanced solid tumor such as melanoma, head and neck, liver or kidney cancer. The gene calls are TRBV10-3 and TRBJ2-7, with 9 bases matching TRBD2. For the CDR3, the DNA is TGTGCCATCAGTGGTCCTAGCGGGAATTTCGAGCAGTACTTC. Protein product: CAISGPSGNFEQYF.